Listed here is a single T cell receptor (beta chain). Its cognate antigen is unknown. TCRdb called the RT-PCR reads again in MiXCR, with one record for every CDR3 protein. The top ten clones hold approximately 0.7% of a sample with roughly 14,000 distinct CDR3 sequences, around 85% of them seen once. These data belong to a study of yellow fever vaccine responses in identical twins. General study results and limits: Twins showed a vaccine T cell response that reportedly seemed partly convergent, partly personalized.

The V gene end was trimmed by 0 bases and the J gene end by 6 bases; junction bases not matched to a gene: 10. The CDR3 is 17 amino acids. Germline loops: CDR1 DFQATT, CDR2 SNEGSKA (reference sequence). The receptor was derived from a woman between 18 and 30 years old who received the yellow fever vaccine. V is TRBV20-1 and J is TRBJ2-3; 12 bases are a match to TRBD2. Sequencing was performed on T cells from blood (PBMCs), unsorted or a sorted subset (not recorded which), taken before or after yellow fever vaccination (not recorded which). The CDR3 bases are TGCAGTGCTAGAGAAGGGTCTAGCGGGGGGGTACTGGATACGCAGTATTTT. Encoded protein: CSAREGSSGGVLDTQYF.